Below are 7 T cell receptor beta chains sequenced from a single sample in a study of blood T cell repertoires in COVID-19. The repertoire was sequenced with immunoSEQ multiplex PCR; TCRdb's copy has only in-frame clones and lacks some. The sample has about 61,000 clones, roughly 86% seen once. Input material: peripheral blood. The receptors here all came from a woman aged 50 to 60 with active or convalescent COVID-19.

The chain is built from TRBV16 and TRBJ2-3, with unresolved D. Germline CDR1 reads KGHSY; CDR2 reads FQNENV. V was clipped by 0 bases and J by 3 bases, with 10 bases between them. CDR3 size: 15 residues. The CDR3 DNA reads TGTGCCAGCAGCCAATCGGCTCCCGGGACAGATACGCAGTATTTT. Its translation is CASSQSAPGTDTQYF.

This clone was observed a single time. V is TRBV14 and J is TRBJ2-7; TRBD1 agrees at 7 bases. V lost 5 bases to trimming and J lost 5 bases; unmatched junction nucleotides: 12. This CDR3 spans 15 amino acids. Germline V CDR1 and CDR2: SGHDN, FVKESK. DNA of the CDR3: TGTGCCAGCAGCAAAATTGACAGGGTTCGGAACGAGCAGTACTTC. Its protein is CASSKIDRVRNEQYF.

The chain couples TRBV19 to TRBJ1-6; no definite D call. The CDR3 spans 17 residues. V gave up 2 bases and J gave up 0 bases, with 11 bases separating them. Germline assignment: CDR1 LNHDA and CDR2 SQIVND (reference sequence). CDR3 nucleotides: TGTGCCAGTAGTATAACGGAGACGAGCTCCTATAATTCACCCCTCCACTTT. It codes for CASSITETSSYNSPLHF.

The chain is built from TRBV12-3 or TRBV12-4 and TRBJ2-1, with D tentatively TRBD1 (6 bases). Between the trimmed V and J ends, which lost 7 bases and 9 bases, there was a span of 16 bases. The CDR3 has 13 amino acids. The chain's CDR3 is CASTRGGLGEQFF. The CDR3 bases are TGTGCCAGCACCCGTGGGGGCCTGGGTGAGCAGTTCTTC.

The chain employs TRBV5-6 and TRBJ1-3; D gene ambiguous. V lost 4 bases to trimming and J lost 0 bases, with 11 bases between them. The CDR3 length is 15 residues. Per germline, CDR1 SGHDT and CDR2 YYEEEE. In nucleotides, the CDR3 is TGTGCCAGCAGCCCCGGTTCTTTCTCTGGAAACACCATATATTTT. It yields the protein CASSPGSFSGNTIYF.

The genes are TRBV7-8 and TRBJ2-1, with a possible D match to TRBD2 (5 bases). Germline CDR1 SGHVS, CDR2 FQNEAQ. The CDR3 spans 14 residues. With 1 base removed from V and 3 bases from J, the gap between germline ends came to 7 bases. The CDR3, as DNA: TGTGCCAGCAGCTTAGTTGGGAGCTACAATGAGCAGTTCTTC. Amino acid sequence: CASSLVGSYNEQFF.

This chain uses TRBV19 with TRBJ2-1; TRBD2 matches at 7 bases. Losses at the gene ends were 1 base for V and 10 bases for J; bases not matched to a gene: 4. The CDR3 runs 13 residues. Germline V CDR1 and CDR2: LNHDA, SQIVND (reference sequence). The CDR3 loop is CASSIGSGGEQFF. In DNA form, the CDR3 reads TGTGCCAGTAGTATAGGTTCGGGAGGAGAGCAGTTCTTC.